This T cell receptor (beta chain) is drawn from a study of cytomegalovirus exposure and HLA in healthy donors. Study results and caveats: A later analysis by the authors found several of the most significant clusters apparently linked to common viral pathogens.

The CDR3 totals 12 residues. Germline V CDR1 and CDR2: SGHTA, FQGNSA. Trimming cost V 6 bases and J 7 bases, with 10 bases left between them. As concerns this clone: The antigen is unknown.

Amplification used 60 Vbeta primers and 13 Jbeta primers. Method: immunoSEQ multiplex PCR; TCRdb's copy keeps in-frame clones and lacks some. Counted here are 100,000 to 150,000 clones, around 80% occurring once; the ten biggest clones make up 2% to 3%. Sequenced material: PBMCs. The receptor was derived from a man over 45 in good health and CMV-seronegative. The chain uses TRBV7-2 and TRBJ1-5; D is ambiguous. CDR3 region: CASSSLGQPQHF. The DNA for the CDR3 is TGTGCCAGCAGTTCACTCGGGCAGCCCCAGCATTTT.